This paragraph covers one T cell receptor (beta chain) sequence. Which antigen it targets is not known. Base qualities were left out, and no much larger clone turns up one base away. The collaborating institutions used their own protocols to collect whole blood in K2EDTA tubes. For TCRbeta analysis, collaborators shipped samples as frozen whole blood, isolated PBMCs, or DNA extracted from either of those sample types. TCRbeta CDR3 regions were amplified from genomic DNA by means of the immunoSEQ Assay, a bias-controlled multiplex PCR. Regarding the original processing steps: Within the assay, amplification of reference gene primers was used to estimate how many nucleated cells each sample contained. To quantify the absolute abundance of each unique TCRbeta CDR3 rearrangement, sequence reads were collapsed and filtered. Productive Simpson clonality was computed per sample as the square root of Simpson's diversity index over productive rearrangements. TCRdb mirrors the immuneACCESS table, restricted to in-frame sequences. Some clones are absent from its copies; in checked studies, under half trace to an unresolved V gene, and the reason for the others is unknown. For V, J and clone size, that table is used; D and trimming come from the DNA. In this sample the table shows around 180,000 clones, 84% of which occur a single time. About 6.4% of the sample goes to the ten largest clones.

The data originate from a study of blood T cell repertoires in COVID-19 (dated by TCRdb to 2020 to 2021). With regard to the full study: Samples covering the acute and convalescent phases of COVID-19 were provided by collaborators in the United States, Italy and Spain. Samples came from the ongoing ImmuneRACE study (first 160 participants) plus 1,254 subjects from 6 global collaborators. A freely available public database, intended as a resource for researchers studying the immune response to SARS-CoV-2, is where the repertoires were released. Nearly every sample came with metadata listing a de-identified subject ID, COVID-19 status, age in years and sex. The dataset comprised deeply sampled blood TCRbeta repertoires from subjects exposed to, actively infected with, or recovered from COVID-19. Where HLA class I and class II types were available, the types were taken from metadata supplied by the sample provider, not from assay-based typing. The material from the prospective study consisted of cDNA or gDNA derived from T cells, B-cell-depleted T cells, or PBMCs. The full study reports these points: How much clinical and demographic metadata was included differed by source and by participant, and the metadata was provided uncurated.

The CDR3 spans 16 residues, from the cysteine through the phenylalanine. The retained sequence is limited to the CDR3, 48 bases, with the frame set at the first base. V is trimmed back by 2 bases and J by 8 bases, and the junction contains 11 bases that no gene match accounts for. CDR1 SGHRS and CDR2 YFSETQ were looked up in the germline V gene. This sequence uses TRBV5-1 and TRBJ1-4, with TRBD1 identical over 8 junction bases. Sequencing was done on a sample of peripheral blood. This TCR came from a human donor in a cohort sampled during active COVID-19. The DNA sequence is as follows: TGCGCCAGCAGCTTCGCCCTCAGGGACAGGCCGGAAAAACTGTTTTTT. This yields the protein CASSFALRDRPEKLFF.